Listed here are 26 T cell receptor beta chains from one sample, sequenced in a study of T cell responses to AZD1222 COVID-19 vaccine (dated by TCRdb to 2020 to 2022). Reading the label with the study, this specimen's time point is: about 28 days (+/-7) after the second vaccine dose. Libraries were prepared through the immunoSEQ multiplex PCR assay. Not all clones reach the TCRdb copy of this immuneACCESS table, which keeps in-frame sequences only. Checked studies attribute under half of the gap to unresolved V genes and leave the rest unexplained. A total of about 140,000 clones appear in this sample, about 91% of them only once. The ten top clones hold about 3.8% of the sample. The material sequenced was peripheral blood, taken 28 days after the second AZD1222 dose. These receptors originate from an adult who received the AZD1222 COVID-19 vaccine.

CDR3 DNA sequence: TGTGCCAGCAGTTACTCGGGGATACTCAATGAAAAACTGTTTTTT. Translation: CASSYSGILNEKLFF. The chain uses TRBV6-2 or TRBV6-3 and TRBJ1-4; the D is unclear. V shed 0 bases and J shed 5 bases, with 10 bases lying between them. The CDR3 extends over 15 amino acids. The germline gives CDR1 MNHEY, CDR2 SVGEGT.

V and J are TRBV10-3 and TRBJ2-1; 10 nucleotides match TRBD2. Looked up from germline, CDR1 is ENHRY and CDR2 is SYGVKD. V dropped 8 bases and J dropped 7; count of bases not matched to a gene: 11. The CDR3 sequence is 15 residues long. The CDR3 bases are TGTGCCATCCTCCACATAGCGGGAGGTATTAATGAGCAGTTCTTC. Its translation: CAILHIAGGINEQFF.

This rearrangement joins TRBV20-1 to TRBJ2-1; D remains ambiguous. CDR3 length: 13 amino acids. Trimming took off 3 bases at V and 5 bases at J, with 11 bases between the two ends. Looked up from germline, CDR1 is DFQATT and CDR2 is SNEGSKA (reference sequence). CDR3 DNA sequence: TGCAGTGCTAGTTCTTGGAAAAACAATGAGCAGTTCTTC. Protein: CSASSWKNNEQFF.

This clone was found once. The chain combines TRBV27 with TRBJ2-1, with 8 bases fitting TRBD2. V trimming: 5 bases; J trimming: 9 bases; junction bases outside the gene matches: 12. The CDR3 runs 15 residues. Germline V gene lookup returns CDR1 MNHEY and CDR2 SMNVEV (reference sequence). CDR3 in DNA: TGTGCCAGCAGTCAATCGCTCCCCCTAGCGGGTGAGCAGTTCTTC. Amino acids: CASSQSLPLAGEQFF.

The gene calls are TRBV4-3 and TRBJ1-5; unclear D gene. Trimming shortened V by 0 bases and J by 7 bases, and 13 bases separated the two germline ends. The germline V gene has CDR1 LGHNA and CDR2 YSLEER. The length of the CDR3 is 15 residues. The CDR3 region is CASSQENPTNQPQHF. The CDR3 nucleotides read TGCGCCAGCAGCCAAGAGAATCCCACGAACCAGCCCCAGCATTTT.

V is TRBV28 and J is TRBJ2-1; D gene uncertain. Trimming removed 5 bases from V and 8 bases from J, with 10 bases in between. This CDR3 is built from 12 residues. Germline V gene data show CDR1 as MDHEN and CDR2 as SYDVKM. The CDR3 loop is CASSPIGYEQFF. The CDR3 region has the DNA TGTGCCAGCAGTCCTATAGGGTATGAGCAGTTCTTC.

V usage is TRBV5-1 and J usage is TRBJ2-3; 7 bases agree with TRBD2. In germline, CDR1 is SGHRS, CDR2 YFSETQ. Trimming took 4 bases from V and 0 from J; bases not matched to a gene: 5. The CDR3 has 15 residues. In DNA, the CDR3 is TGCGCCAGCAGCCCGGGGACTACTAGCACAGATACGCAGTATTTT. Translation gives CASSPGTTSTDTQYF. The variable domain in full, completed from reference TRBV5-1 and TRBJ2-3, reads KAGVTQTPRYLIKTRGQQVTLSCSPISGHRSVSWYQQTPGQGLQFLFEYFSETQRNKGNFPGRFSGRQFSNSRSEMNVSTLELGDSALYLCASSPGTTSTDTQYFGPGTRLTVL.

This sequence joins TRBV2 and TRBJ2-3, with D possibly TRBD1 on 6 matching bases. The CDR3 has 15 residues. V lost 10 bases and J lost 2, with 19 bases in between. Germline loops: CDR1 SNHLY, CDR2 FYNNEI. The CDR3 sequence: CATPNRGQITDTQYF. The CDR3 DNA follows: TGTGCCACACCCAATCGAGGACAGATCACAGATACGCAGTATTTT.

The chain links TRBV19 to TRBJ1-1; D remains unclear. The CDR3 sequence is 11 residues long. The germline CDR1 and CDR2 sequences are LNHDA and SQIVND (reference sequence). With 6 bases removed from V and 7 bases from J, the gap between germline ends came to 9 bases. In DNA, the CDR3 is TGTGCCAGTAGCGGCAGCGTTGAAGCTTTCTTT. Its translation is CASSGSVEAFF.

V and J are TRBV7-9 and TRBJ1-2; D is unresolved. CDR1 SEHNR and CDR2 FQNEAQ come from the germline V gene (reference sequence). V dropped 1 base and J dropped 4 bases, with 10 bases sitting between them. The CDR3 is 14 residues long. CDR3 loop: CASSLDGQFYGYTF. The DNA of the CDR3 is TGTGCCAGCAGCTTAGACGGGCAGTTCTATGGCTACACCTTC.

The chain combines TRBV28 with TRBJ2-7, with a weak D call TRBD1 (6 bases). The CDR3 has 12 residues. CDR1 MDHEN and CDR2 SYDVKM come from the germline V gene. V was cut by 6 bases and J by 4 bases, with 10 bases left in between. The CDR3 spells CASSKQGYEQYF. For the CDR3, the DNA is TGTGCCAGCAGCAAACAGGGATACGAGCAGTACTTC.

J is TRBJ2-7 and V is TRBV5-1, with D hard to call. CDR1 and CDR2 (germline): SGHRS, YFSETQ. The V gene lost 1 base and the J gene lost 2 bases, with 7 bases spanning the gap. The CDR3 covers 13 residues. CDR3 coding DNA: TGCGCCAGCAGCTTGAGACACCCCTACGAGCAGTACTTC. Residues: CASSLRHPYEQYF.

In this sample, this clone turned up a few times. V and J are TRBV7-3 and TRBJ2-2, with TRBD1 matching over 7 bases. CDR1 and CDR2 (germline): SGHTA, FQGTGA. V lost 5 bases to trimming and J lost 6 bases; unmatched junction nucleotides: 9. CDR3 length: 15 residues. CDR3 bases: TGTGCCAGCAGCAAAACGACAGGGTTCGCCGGGGAGCTGTTTTTT. Translation: CASSKTTGFAGELFF.

The J gene is TRBJ2-7, the V gene TRBV30, with TRBD1 identical over 8 bases. This CDR3 comprises 12 residues. The germline V gene has CDR1 GTSNPN and CDR2 SVGIG (reference sequence). V shed 1 base and J 7 bases; nucleotides not matched to a gene: 3. In DNA, the CDR3 is TGTGCCTGGAGTGCTACAGGGGGTGAGCAGTACTTC. Its translation: CAWSATGGEQYF.

The chain uses TRBV11-3 and TRBJ2-1; 7 bases are shared with TRBD2. CDR1 is SGHNT, CDR2 YENEEA, per germline. After removal of 4 bases from V and 1 base from J, the junction contained 4 bases not matched to a gene. The CDR3 is 15 residues long. The CDR3 DNA reads as TGTGCCAGCAGCTGGGGTAGCGGGTCCTACAATGAGCAGTTCTTC. Translating gives CASSWGSGSYNEQFF.

The chain is built from TRBV9 and TRBJ1-4; D unresolved. The germline V gene encodes CDR1 SGDLS and CDR2 YYNGEE. The CDR3 has 15 amino acids. The ends were cut back, 4 bases at V and 0 bases at J, with 10 bases in the middle. DNA for the CDR3: TGTGCCAGCAGCCCGCTGGGAGCAACTAATGAAAAACTGTTTTTT. Translation: CASSPLGATNEKLFF. Supplemented by reference TRBV9 and TRBJ1-4, the full variable domain reads DSGVTQTPKHLITATGQRVTLRCSPRSGDLSVYWYQQSLDQGLQFLIQYYNGEERAKGNILERFSAQQFPDLHSELNLSSLELGDSALYFCASSPLGATNEKLFFGSGTQLSVL.

The gene calls are TRBV19 and TRBJ1-1; D is perhaps TRBD1 (5 bases). The CDR3 contains 17 residues. Germline V CDR1 and CDR2: LNHDA, SQIVND (reference sequence). V was clipped by 2 bases and J by 0 bases, with 16 bases between them. In nucleotides, the CDR3 is TGTGCCAGTAGTATAAAACTCTGGGGCGACATGAACACTGAAGCTTTCTTT. This encodes CASSIKLWGDMNTEAFF.

The J gene is TRBJ1-5, the V gene TRBV28; 8 positions match TRBD1. This CDR3 region has 16 residues. V dropped 3 bases and J dropped 1; count of bases not matched to a gene: 5. Germline values: CDR1 MDHEN, CDR2 SYDVKM. The CDR3 DNA reads TGTGCCAGCAGTTTGCGACGGACAGGGAGCAATCAGCCCCAGCATTTT. It codes for CASSLRRTGSNQPQHF.

V is TRBV7-9 and J is TRBJ1-1, with D possibly TRBD1 on 6 matching bases. The germline gives CDR1 SEHNR, CDR2 FQNEAQ (reference sequence). CDR3 length equals 14 residues. The V end lost 1 base, the J end lost 1 base, and 7 bases lay between the germline ends. The CDR3 bases are TGTGCCAGCAGCTTAGTACAGGGGAACACTGAAGCTTTCTTT. Residues: CASSLVQGNTEAFF.

The gene calls are TRBV27 and TRBJ2-3, with 9 bases that match TRBD1. The germline V gene has CDR1 MNHEY and CDR2 SMNVEV (reference sequence). The CDR3 extends over 14 amino acids. The junction had 6 bases not matched to a gene; V was cut back by 7 bases and J by 4 bases. CDR3 DNA sequence: TGTGCCAGCACCATATGGACAGGGGCAGATACGCAGTATTTT. This encodes CASTIWTGADTQYF.

This clone has a handful of counts. The chain is built from TRBV6-4 and TRBJ2-6, with TRBD2 matching 8 bases. Germline CDR1 reads MRHNA; CDR2 reads SNTAGT. The CDR3 runs 18 residues. V dropped 0 bases and J dropped 2; count of bases not matched to a gene: 6. CDR3 region: CASSDSTGTRAGANVLTF. CDR3 bases: TGTGCCAGCAGTGACTCTACCGGGACTAGGGCTGGGGCCAACGTCCTGACTTTC.

This clone has a single count. V usage is TRBV7-2 and J usage is TRBJ2-1; 9 positions match TRBD2. The trim removed 9 bases at V and 6 bases at J, leaving 6 bases unmatched. The CDR3 runs to 13 residues. CDR1 is SGHTA, CDR2 FQGNSA, per germline. The CDR3 DNA sequence: TGTGCCAGTCTTTGGCGGGGGGGCAATGAGCAGTTCTTC. This encodes CASLWRGGNEQFF.

The chain links TRBV23-1 to TRBJ1-2, with D unclear. TRBV23-1 is an open reading frame, and its role is uncertain. Trimming left V 8 bases short and J 3 bases short, with 19 bases between. This CDR3 is 15 amino acids long. This chain's CDR3 is CASAYEAGSDYGYTF. DNA for the CDR3: TGCGCCAGCGCCTACGAGGCGGGGAGCGACTATGGCTACACCTTC.

The chain employs TRBV6-1 and TRBJ1-1; 7 positions match TRBD1. The V gene's germline CDR1 is MNHNS and CDR2 SASEGT. There are 14 residues in the CDR3. V shed 1 base and J 3 bases; nucleotides not matched to a gene: 2. The CDR3 nucleotides are TGTGCCAGCAGTGAAGTGGGACAGCACACTGAAGCTTTCTTT. Amino acids: CASSEVGQHTEAFF.

The rearrangement uses TRBV4-1 and TRBJ2-3; D possibly corresponds to TRBD1 (6 bases). The CDR3 is 17 amino acids. V was clipped by 2 bases and J by 4 bases, with 19 bases between them. CDR1 is MGHRA, CDR2 YSYEKL, per germline. The CDR3, as DNA: TGCGCCAGCAGCCAAACTCCTGGCAGGGGTAGTGCAGATACGCAGTATTTT. This gives the protein CASSQTPGRGSADTQYF.

This chain links TRBV27 with TRBJ2-3; D may be TRBD2 (6 bases). The length of the CDR3 is 15 residues. Germline-derived CDR1 and CDR2 are MNHEY and SMNVEV (reference sequence). V shed 6 bases and J shed 2 bases, with 15 bases lying between them. This CDR3 is CASRLWASATDTQYF. The CDR3 DNA reads as TGTGCCAGCAGGCTTTGGGCTAGCGCCACAGATACGCAGTATTTT.